This TCR beta chain appears in the sequencing data of a study of T cell responses to AZD1222 COVID-19 vaccine. General study findings and limits: Spike-specific TCR breadth and depth grew following two AZD1222 doses.

Measured with immunoSEQ multiplex PCR; TCRdb has only the in-frame clones, and not every one. The sample contains approximately 110,000 clones, roughly 90% of which appear only once. With respect to this clone: Its target is not known.

The V and J ends lost 5 bases and 14 bases respectively, with 13 bases between them. The CDR3 spans 12 residues. CDR1 SGHTA and CDR2 FQGNSA come from the germline V gene. The specimen comprised peripheral blood, sampled on day 0 of AZD1222 vaccination. V usage is TRBV7-2 and J usage is TRBJ1-6; D remains ambiguous. The TCR was taken from an adult in good health. DNA of the CDR3: TGTGCCAGCAGCCCGGGATCAGGTACCCTCCACTTT. It translates to CASSPGSGTLHF.